This is a list of T cell receptor beta chains from one sample in a study of T-cell reconstitution after alpha-beta-depleted transplantation in children. Each CDR3 protein is one row after TCRdb ran MiXCR on the PCR reads. The data hold around 490,000 distinct CDR3 sequences, with about 10% observed a single time. The material sequenced was PBMCs, mostly from graft donor cells, taken 180 days after TCRalphabeta/CD19-depleted stem cell transplant. All receptors come from a female patient aged 2 to 10 who had a stem cell transplant for aplastic anemia, so the T cells may come from the graft donor. CDR3s include the opening cysteine and the closing phenylalanine or tryptophan. The D gene is left open where the match is weak. Rows give clone size only sometimes, using once, few, many, or a class for an expanded clone.

len,j_gene,v_gene,abundance,d_gene,CDR3nt,CDR3aa
14,TRBJ1-6,TRBV20-1,NA,NA,TGCAGTGCTAGCAGGGAGTCCTATAATTCACCCCTCCACTTT,CSASRESYNSPLHF
12,TRBJ2-1,TRBV7-3,NA,NA,TGTGCCAGCTTTCGGAGAATCTTTGAGCAGTTCTTC,CASFRRIFEQFF
12,TRBJ2-5,TRBV18,many,NA,TGTGCCAGCTCACCACCGGACGAGACCCAGTACTTC,CASSPPDETQYF
12,TRBJ2-1,TRBV24-1,few,NA,TGTGCCACCAGTGGTCGGGTAAATGAGCAGTTCTTC,CATSGRVNEQFF
14,TRBJ2-7,TRBV7-2,many,NA,TGTGCCAGCAGCTTAAGCAGGGGATCTAGCGAGCAGTACTTC,CASSLSRGSSEQYF
15,TRBJ1-4,TRBV7-9,NA,NA,TGTGCCAGCAGCCCTATAGGGGGGACTAATGAAAAACTGTTTTTT,CASSPIGGTNEKLFF
15,TRBJ2-1,TRBV3-1,NA,TRBD2,TGTGCCAGCAGCCAACCTAGCGGGATGAGGAATGAGCAGTTCTTC,CASSQPSGMRNEQFF
17,TRBJ1-1,TRBV6-5,few,TRBD1,TGTGCCAGCAGTTACTCGTACCCAGGGGGCATGAACACTGAAGCTTTCTTT,CASSYSYPGGMNTEAFF
16,TRBJ2-2,TRBV10-3,NA,NA,TGTGCCATCAGCCAGGGGTCCTATCCGAACACCGGGGAGCTGTTTTTT,CAISQGSYPNTGELFF
14,TRBJ1-2,TRBV5-1,NA,NA,TGCGCCAGCAGCTTGGCCTTATCCCGCGATGGCTACACCTTC,CASSLALSRDGYTF
15,TRBJ2-3,TRBV12-3/TRBV12-4,NA,NA,TGTGCCAGCAGTTTACGGCCGTCCCCCCAAGATACGCAGTATTTT,CASSLRPSPQDTQYF
13,TRBJ1-5,TRBV27,NA,NA,TGTGCCAGCAGTTTTAGGGAGCATCAGCCCCAGCATTTT,CASSFREHQPQHF
16,TRBJ2-7,TRBV28,NA,NA,TGTGCCAGCAAGCCTGCTGCGGACCTCCTCTCCTACGAGCAGTACTTC,CASKPAADLLSYEQYF
14,TRBJ2-5,TRBV20-1,few,NA,TGCAGTGCTAGCGACGGGGGGCCCCAAGAGACCCAGTACTTC,CSASDGGPQETQYF
17,TRBJ2-5,TRBV5-1,few,TRBD1,TGCGCCAGCAGCTTGCCAAATCGACAGGGGGCGGATGAGACCCAGTACTTC,CASSLPNRQGADETQYF
13,TRBJ2-7,TRBV4-2,NA,TRBD2,TGTGGCAGCTCACTAGCGGGAGTCCTCGAGCAGTACTTC,CGSSLAGVLEQYF
13,TRBJ2-3,TRBV20-1,few,NA,TGCAGTGCTACTTCGGCAAAAGTAGATACGCAGTATTTT,CSATSAKVDTQYF
16,TRBJ2-3,TRBV28,NA,TRBD2,TGTGCCAGCAGGGGCGGCTTAGCGGGTTACACAGGTACGCAGTATTTT,CASRGGLAGYTGTQYF
16,TRBJ2-1,TRBV15,few,NA,TGTGCCACCAGCTTATCCTCGGGACACCCACGAAATGAGCAGTTCTTC,CATSLSSGHPRNEQFF
18,TRBJ2-2,TRBV4-1,few,TRBD2,TGCGCCAGCAGCCGTCAAGAGTCTAGCGGGAGGGCTGCCGGGGAGCTGTTTTTT,CASSRQESSGRAAGELFF
14,TRBJ1-1,TRBV5-1,few,NA,TGCGCCAGCAGCTTGGTACCCCCGGGACGCGAAGCTTTCTTT,CASSLVPPGREAFF
15,TRBJ2-5,TRBV11-2,NA,NA,TGTGCCAGCAGCTTACCCGACGTAGCAGCAGAGACCCAGTACTTC,CASSLPDVAAETQYF
14,TRBJ1-1,TRBV3-1,NA,NA,TGTGCCAGCAGCCGGGAAGTTGGGCACACTGAAGCTTTCTTT,CASSREVGHTEAFF
12,TRBJ1-1,TRBV29-1,many,NA,TGCAGCGTATTGGGCTTGTACACTGAAGCTTTCTTT,CSVLGLYTEAFF
14,TRBJ1-2,TRBV5-4,few,NA,TGTGCCAGCAGCAAAGCCCCAGGGGATCTCGGCTACACCTTC,CASSKAPGDLGYTF
14,TRBJ2-2,TRBV25-1,NA,TRBD2,TGTGCCAGCCAGACTAGCGGTAATTCCGGGGAGCTGTTTTTT,CASQTSGNSGELFF
12,TRBJ1-2,TRBV4-3,few,NA,TGCGCCAGCAGCCAAGATAGGCAGACCCTTGTCTTC,CASSQDRQTLVF
13,TRBJ2-3,TRBV20-1,few,TRBD2,TGCAGTCTGGCGGGGGAAAGCACAGATACGCAGTATTTT,CSLAGESTDTQYF
15,TRBJ1-6,TRBV5-1,many,TRBD1,TGCGCCAGCAGCTTGGCGGGACAGGCGGCTTCACCCCTCCACTTT,CASSLAGQAASPLHF
16,TRBJ2-7,TRBV7-2,NA,TRBD2,TGTGCCAGCAGCTTAGATCAGGGGACTAGCGGGACCGAGCAGTACTTC,CASSLDQGTSGTEQYF
13,TRBJ1-2,TRBV28,few,NA,TGTGCCAGCAGTCCCGACACCTACTATGGCTACACCTTC,CASSPDTYYGYTF
12,TRBJ2-7,TRBV20-1,NA,TRBD2,TGCAGTGCTAAGGCGGGAGAGGTTGCAGTGCACTTC,CSAKAGEVAVHF
12,TRBJ2-1,TRBV4-2,NA,NA,TGTGCCACGGGGTCCTCCTACAATGAGCAGTTCTTC,CATGSSYNEQFF
14,TRBJ2-3,TRBV7-2,few,NA,TGTGCCAGCAGCTTTAAGGGGATCACAGATACGCAGTATTTT,CASSFKGITDTQYF
18,TRBJ2-1,TRBV28,few,TRBD2,TGTGCCAGCAGTTTAGAGGCAGCGGGAGTCCGGTCCTACAATGAGCAGTTCTTC,CASSLEAAGVRSYNEQFF
13,TRBJ2-7,TRBV12-3/TRBV12-4,NA,TRBD1,TGTGCCAGCAGAGAACAGGGGACACACGAGCAGTACTTC,CASREQGTHEQYF
15,TRBJ2-1,TRBV4-3,NA,NA,TGCGCCAGCAGCCAAGGGGTAGTTCGGGGCAATGAGCAGTTCTTC,CASSQGVVRGNEQFF
13,TRBJ2-7,TRBV4-2,NA,NA,TGTGCCAGCAGCCAAGACAGGGTCTACGAGCAGTACTTC,CASSQDRVYEQYF
16,TRBJ1-3,TRBV12-3/TRBV12-4,few,TRBD1,TGTGCCAGCAGCCCGTGGCAGGGGGTCTCTGGAAACACCATATATTTT,CASSPWQGVSGNTIYF
11,TRBJ2-7,TRBV2,many,NA,TGTGCCAGCAGTGAGGCCTACGAGCAGTACTTC,CASSEAYEQYF
16,TRBJ2-3,TRBV28,few,NA,TGTGCCAGCAGTCTCCCACGGGGCGGGACGACAGATACGCAGTATTTT,CASSLPRGGTTDTQYF
14,TRBJ1-4,TRBV2,few,NA,TGTGCCAGCAAAGTTTGGGACGGGAATGAAAAACTGTTTTTT,CASKVWDGNEKLFF
15,TRBJ2-1,TRBV5-1,NA,TRBD2,TGCGCCAGCAACCCCGGGACTAGCGGCCTCAATGAGCAGTTCTTC,CASNPGTSGLNEQFF
15,TRBJ2-1,TRBV7-9,NA,NA,TGTGCCAGCAGCTTAAATTTAGGGGCGGACAATGAGCAGTTCTTC,CASSLNLGADNEQFF
16,TRBJ1-1,TRBV7-9,NA,NA,TGTGCCAGCAGCGCGTCGGGGGCTCAGGGTGGCACTGAAGCTTTCTTT,CASSASGAQGGTEAFF